Each of the 14 T cell receptor beta chains below was sequenced from the same sample in a study of T cells in Graves' hyperthyroidism and ophthalmopathy. Amplification yielded TCR beta CDR3 regions, with RNA transcripts as the source. The TCR CDR3 was amplified in a first-round RT-PCR using the HTBI primer set. TCRdb called the multiplex PCR reads again in MiXCR, with one record for every CDR3 protein. The top ten clones hold around a fifth of a sample with fewer than 500,000 distinct CDR3 sequences, 14% of them seen once. Sequenced material: blood. Receptor source: a woman younger than 45 with Graves' ophthalmopathy.

This clonotype showed up many times. V is TRBV20-1 and J is TRBJ2-3; 15 bases map to TRBD2. Germline V gene lookup returns CDR1 DFQATT and CDR2 SNEGSKA (reference sequence). This CDR3 region has 18 residues. After removal of 6 bases from V and 1 base from J, the junction contained 11 bases not matched to a gene. The CDR3 sequence: CSASWTSGGVSGTDTQYF. The CDR3 coding sequence is TGCAGTGCCTCTTGGACTAGCGGGGGGGTTAGCGGCACAGATACGCAGTATTTT.

This chain connects TRBV6-9 to TRBJ2-3; tentatively, D is TRBD1 (6 bases). Trimming pared 4 bases from V and 0 bases from J, leaving 8 bases between. Germline CDR1 reads MNHGY; CDR2 reads SVAAGI. The CDR3 is 14 amino acids. The CDR3 reads CASSFGQSTDTQYF. CDR3 nucleotide sequence: TGTGCCAGCAGTTTCGGACAGAGCACAGATACGCAGTATTTT.

The J gene is TRBJ1-2, the V gene TRBV20-1; D uncertain. V was pared by 1 base and J by 2 bases, with 8 bases between. CDR3 size: 13 residues. Germline loops: CDR1 DFQATT, CDR2 SNEGSKA (reference sequence). The CDR3 nucleotides read TGCAGTGCTAGAGCCCCTCAAAACTATGGCTACACCTTC. Residues: CSARAPQNYGYTF.

This clonotype was seen many times. CDR3 loop: CASSRSGQRETQYF. The CDR3 nucleotides read TGTGCCAGCAGCCGCTCGGGACAACGGGAGACCCAGTACTTC. The rearrangement links TRBV7-9 to TRBJ2-5; D is possibly TRBD1 (6 bases). Per germline, CDR1 SEHNR and CDR2 FQNEAQ (reference sequence). This CDR3 contains 14 residues. V was cut by 5 bases and J by 5 bases, with 15 bases left in between.

This clonotype appeared many times. The chain joins TRBV2 to TRBJ2-5, with 7 bases fitting TRBD1. CDR1 is SNHLY, CDR2 FYNNEI, per germline. Unmatched junction bases numbered 4, after V lost 4 bases and J lost 2 bases. CDR3 length equals 14 residues. CDR3 amino acids: CASSAGTEQETQYF. The CDR3, as DNA: TGTGCCAGCAGTGCCGGGACAGAGCAAGAGACCCAGTACTTC.

In its sample, this clonotype was seen many times. The CDR3 nucleotides are TGTGCCAGCAGCCAGTACCGTTACGAGCAGTACTTC. Translation: CASSQYRYEQYF. The chain couples TRBV3-1 to TRBJ2-7; no reliable D call. The CDR3 sequence is 12 residues long. Trimming pared 3 bases from V and 4 bases from J, leaving 7 bases between. Germline CDR1 and CDR2: LGHDT and YNNKEL (reference sequence).

This clonotype was detected many times. The rearrangement links TRBV27 to TRBJ2-7; no reliable D call. V was clipped by 0 bases and J by 4 bases, with 10 bases between them. This CDR3 region has 14 residues. The germline V gene encodes CDR1 MNHEY and CDR2 SMNVEV (reference sequence). CDR3 amino acids: CASSLSGLRYEQYF. In DNA form, the CDR3 reads TGTGCCAGCAGTTTATCCGGGCTTCGTTACGAGCAGTACTTC.

This clonotype was seen at least ten times. This sequence joins TRBV7-8 and TRBJ2-6; D possibly corresponds to TRBD2 (6 bases). CDR1 is SGHVS and CDR2 is FQNEAQ in the germline V gene. This CDR3 region has 21 residues. V gave up 1 base and J gave up 0 bases, with 22 bases separating them. Here the CDR3 DNA reads TGTGCCAGCAGCTTAGGTTGGGCAACTGGGGGGACGCTCTCTGGGGCCAACGTCCTGACTTTC. It translates to CASSLGWATGGTLSGANVLTF.

This clonotype has ten or more counts. V is TRBV11-2 and J is TRBJ1-1; D ambiguous. The CDR3 totals 14 residues. Looked up from germline, CDR1 is SGHAT and CDR2 is FQNNGV. V lost 2 bases, J lost 5 bases, and 12 bases lay in between. The CDR3 region has the DNA TGTGCCAGCAGCTTACTTTCCGGTGGGACTGAAGCTTTCTTT. Residues: CASSLLSGGTEAFF.

A remark on this clonotype: This likely comes from a read error, as the CDR3 has no conserved phenylalanine or tryptophan at its end. The rearrangement links TRBV3-1 to TRBJ2-6; D possibly corresponds to TRBD2 (5 bases). The CDR3 has 16 amino acids. V was pared by 3 bases and J by 0 bases, with 9 bases between. In germline, CDR1 is LGHDT, CDR2 YNNKEL (reference sequence). For the CDR3, the DNA is TGTGCCAGCAGCCATTTAGCGTTCTCTGGGGCCAACGTCCTGACTTCC. Residues: CASSHLAFSGANVLTS.

This clonotype was recorded many times. This chain joins TRBV20-1 and TRBJ2-6; the D is unclear. This CDR3 is 15 amino acids long. Trimming left V 1 base short and J 0 bases short, with 7 bases between. CDR1 and CDR2 from the germline V gene are DFQATT and SNEGSKA (reference sequence). The CDR3 here is CSARVPASGANVLTF. Written as DNA, the CDR3 is TGCAGTGCTAGAGTTCCGGCCTCTGGGGCCAACGTCCTGACTTTC.

This clonotype was picked up many times. This chain uses TRBV11-3 with TRBJ2-1; 8 bases agree with TRBD2. CDR3 length: 15 amino acids. Trimming took 10 bases from V and 9 from J; bases not matched to a gene: 17. Germline assignment: CDR1 SGHNT and CDR2 YENEEA. CDR3 sequence reads: CATGAGGIFNREQFF. The DNA for the CDR3 is TGTGCCACGGGGGCGGGGGGAATATTCAATCGTGAGCAGTTCTTC.

This clonotype was seen repeatedly, ten times or more. This chain uses TRBV7-6 with TRBJ1-1; no definite D call. Germline CDR1 and CDR2: SGHVS and FNYEAQ. This CDR3 contains 15 residues. V was cut by 1 base and J by 4 bases, with 13 bases left in between. CDR3 DNA: TGTGCCAGCAGCTTAGACCCGAACAGTGGCACTGAAGCTTTCTTT. Translating it yields CASSLDPNSGTEAFF.

This clonotype was detected ten times or more. This chain links TRBV2 with TRBJ2-5; 7 nucleotides match TRBD2. The CDR3 spans 16 residues. CDR1 and CDR2 from the germline V gene are SNHLY and FYNNEI. V trimming: 5 bases; J trimming: 2 bases; junction bases outside the gene matches: 11. The CDR3: CASSLDGGRIQETQYF. CDR3 in DNA: TGTGCCAGCAGTCTAGACGGGGGGAGAATTCAAGAGACCCAGTACTTC.